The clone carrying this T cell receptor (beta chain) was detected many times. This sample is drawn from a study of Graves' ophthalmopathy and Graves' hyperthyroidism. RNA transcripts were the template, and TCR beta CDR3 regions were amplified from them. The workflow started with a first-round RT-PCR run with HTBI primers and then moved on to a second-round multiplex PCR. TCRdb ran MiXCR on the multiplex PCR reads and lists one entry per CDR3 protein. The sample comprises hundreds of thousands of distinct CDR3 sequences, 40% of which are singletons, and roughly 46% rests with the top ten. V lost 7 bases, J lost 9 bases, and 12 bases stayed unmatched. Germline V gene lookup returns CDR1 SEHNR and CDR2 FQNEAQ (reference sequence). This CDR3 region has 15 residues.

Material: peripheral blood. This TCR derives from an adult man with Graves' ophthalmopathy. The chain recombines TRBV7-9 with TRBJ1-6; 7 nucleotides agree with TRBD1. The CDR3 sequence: CASTPTGELRSPLHF. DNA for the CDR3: TGTGCCAGCACCCCCACAGGGGAATTGCGTTCACCCCTCCACTTT. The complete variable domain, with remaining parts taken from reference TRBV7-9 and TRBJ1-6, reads DTGVSQNPRHKITKRGQNVTFRCDPISEHNRLYWYRQTLGQGPEFLTYFQNEAQLEKSRLLSDRFSAERPKGSFSTLEIQRTEQGDSAMYLCASTPTGELRSPLHFGNGTRLTVT.